Listed here is a single TCR beta chain. J was trimmed by 7 bases and V by 6 bases; bases with no gene match: 6. The CDR3 consists of 13 residues. Germline lookup yields CDR1 ENHRY and CDR2 SYGVKD. This specimen comes from a study of blood T cell repertoires in COVID-19. What the recovered Cohort 3 donors had was two negative PCRs, clearance, or symptom resolution. Profiled with immunoSEQ multiplex PCR; TCRdb holds only in-frame clones, not every one. The sample lists 490,000 or so clones, roughly nine tenths seen once, with more than 7.5% in the top ten. This receptor was taken from a woman aged 55-70 years who had recovered from COVID-19. Sequenced input: PBMCs or T cells enriched from blood (not recorded which). The chain is built from TRBV10-3 and TRBJ1-2; 9 bases are a match to TRBD1. The CDR3 loop reads CAIRTGQGGGYTF. The CDR3 coding sequence is TGTGCCATCAGGACGGGACAGGGAGGTGGCTACACCTTC.